The rows below give T cell receptor beta chains drawn from one sample of a study of T cells in Graves' hyperthyroidism and ophthalmopathy. One entry per CDR3 protein results from TCRdb running MiXCR on the multiplex PCR reads. The data show hundreds of thousands of distinct CDR3 sequences, 14% seen once. Source material: blood. These receptor sequences come from a woman between 50 and 59 years old with Graves' ophthalmopathy. CDR3s include the opening cysteine and the closing phenylalanine or tryptophan. The D gene is left open where the match is weak. Rows give clone size only sometimes, using once, few, many, or a class for an expanded clone.

J: TRBJ2-7
size: many
V: TRBV27
D: NA
CDR3: CASSLSEKLGYEQYF
DNA: TGTGCCAGCAGTTTATCCGAGAAATTGGGTTACGAGCAGTACTTC

J: TRBJ2-7
size: NA
V: TRBV7-9
D: TRBD1
CDR3: CASSPRSSGQGVEQYF
DNA: TGTGCCAGCAGCCCACGTTCGTCGGGACAGGGGGTCGAGCAGTACTTC

J: TRBJ2-3
size: many
V: TRBV11-2
D: TRBD2
CDR3: CASSFSSGGPTDTQYF
DNA: TGTGCCAGCAGCTTTAGTTCGGGAGGGCCCACAGATACGCAGTATTTT

J: TRBJ2-2
size: NA
V: TRBV5-1
D: TRBD1
CDR3: CASSLTTGVSGELFF
DNA: TGCGCCAGCAGCTTAACGACAGGGGTTTCCGGGGAGCTGTTTTTT

J: TRBJ2-1
size: many
V: TRBV6-1
D: TRBD2
CDR3: CASSTRTSGSGEQFF
DNA: TGTGCCAGCAGTACAAGGACTAGCGGGAGCGGCGAGCAGTTCTTC

J: TRBJ2-5
size: many
V: TRBV7-9
D: TRBD2
CDR3: CASAGLAGMGETQYF
DNA: TGTGCCAGTGCAGGACTAGCGGGAATGGGGGAGACCCAGTACTTC

J: TRBJ2-5
size: NA
V: TRBV6-2/TRBV6-3
D: NA
CDR3: CASSYSRREIAETQYF
DNA: TGTGCCAGCAGTTACTCTCGGCGGGAAATAGCGGAGACCCAGTACTTC

J: TRBJ2-5
size: NA
V: TRBV6-1
D: NA
CDR3: CASSRNRQETQYF
DNA: TGTGCCAGCAGCCGGAACCGTCAAGAGACCCAGTACTTC

J: TRBJ1-6
size: few
V: TRBV20-1
D: NA
CDR3: CSARDISAYNSPLHF
DNA: TGCAGTGCTAGAGATATTTCAGCTTATAATTCACCCCTCCACTTT

J: TRBJ1-4
size: many
V: TRBV5-6
D: NA
CDR3: CASSLTSSEKLFF
DNA: TGTGCCAGCAGCTTGACCAGTAGCGAAAAACTGTTTTTT

J: TRBJ2-2
size: NA
V: TRBV7-9
D: NA
CDR3: CASSFLQGAGELFF
DNA: TGTGCCAGCAGCTTTTTACAGGGTGCCGGGGAGCTGTTTTTT

J: TRBJ1-3
size: many
V: TRBV12-3/TRBV12-4
D: NA
CDR3: CASSLLDSGNTIYF
DNA: TGTGCCAGCAGTTTACTGGACTCTGGAAACACCATATATTTT

J: TRBJ1-2
size: many
V: TRBV12-3/TRBV12-4
D: NA
CDR3: CASSLGRVYGYTF
DNA: TGTGCCAGCAGTTTAGGCAGGGTCTATGGCTACACCTTC

J: TRBJ2-7
size: many
V: TRBV28
D: TRBD1
CDR3: CASSFLTGVEQYF
DNA: TGTGCCAGCAGTTTCTTGACAGGGGTGGAGCAGTACTTC

J: TRBJ2-7
size: NA
V: TRBV20-1
D: NA
CDR3: CSARTARAFEQYF
DNA: TGCAGTGCTAGAACGGCCAGGGCTTTCGAGCAGTACTTC

J: TRBJ1-4
size: many
V: TRBV30
D: NA
CDR3: CAGTKQGIVEKLFF
DNA: TGTGCCGGCACCAAGCAGGGGATAGTTGAAAAACTGTTTTTT